This TCR beta chain was captured in a study of OX40 agonist ivuxolimab in advanced cancers. Turning to the study itself: Patients' therapy was ivuxolimab, an antibody that acts as an agonist of OX40 (CD134). At 0.01 to 10 mg/kg, ivuxolimab was administered intravenously to patients every 2 weeks. Points from the study as a whole: Patients with a partial response at 0.1-3.0 mg/kg had among the lowest clonal expansion.

TCRdb keeps only in-frame clones here, not all; method: immunoSEQ multiplex PCR. The sample has tens of thousands of clones; 91% are singletons. CDR3 length: 13 amino acids. V lost 2 bases and J lost 6, with 7 bases in between. CDR1 and CDR2 from the germline V gene are SEHNR and FQNEAQ (reference sequence). Points on this clone: What it recognizes is unknown.

The receptor was isolated from an adult with an advanced solid tumor such as melanoma, head and neck, liver or kidney cancer. Material: CD4+ or CD8+ T cells sorted from blood, obtained in a trial of the OX40 agonist ivuxolimab. This chain uses TRBV7-9 with TRBJ2-2; tentatively, D is TRBD1 (6 bases). Written as DNA, the CDR3 is TGTGCCAGCAGCTTAAGACAGGCCGGGGAGCTGTTTTTT. It translates to CASSLRQAGELFF.